This TCR beta chain is drawn from a study of CD8 T cells in Susac syndrome. The study, taken as a whole, reports: By the study's own acknowledgment, its TCR sequencing and HLA analysis included relatively few individuals.

The RNA input was about 0.5 to 1 ug, and it was reverse transcribed with random hexamers. An immunoSEQ multiplex PCR generated amplified TCR beta CDR3 products spanning 54 Vbeta and 13 Jbeta. TCRdb called the immunoSEQ multiplex PCR reads again in MiXCR, with one record for every CDR3 protein. This sample has 250,000 to 300,000 distinct CDR3 sequences; about 88% occur once, and the top ten carry over 0.1%. For this clonotype: Its antigen is not known.

V lost 5 bases and J lost 4, with 9 bases in between. The CDR3 loop spans 12 amino acids. The germline CDR1 and CDR2 sequences are MDHEN and SYDVKM. Treatment-naive patients with stable or active relapsing-remitting disease were the multiple sclerosis controls. In contrast to the negatively isolated CD8+ and CD4+ T cells, TEMRA cells were FACS-enriched. The sequenced sample consisted of CD8+ T cells from PBMCs. The sequence came from a human donor with multiple sclerosis. This chain joins TRBV28 and TRBJ2-7, with D possibly matching TRBD2 (5 bases). CDR3 nucleotide sequence: TGTGCCAGCAGTCGGGAACTATACGAGCAGTACTTC. Translated, it gives CASSRELYEQYF.